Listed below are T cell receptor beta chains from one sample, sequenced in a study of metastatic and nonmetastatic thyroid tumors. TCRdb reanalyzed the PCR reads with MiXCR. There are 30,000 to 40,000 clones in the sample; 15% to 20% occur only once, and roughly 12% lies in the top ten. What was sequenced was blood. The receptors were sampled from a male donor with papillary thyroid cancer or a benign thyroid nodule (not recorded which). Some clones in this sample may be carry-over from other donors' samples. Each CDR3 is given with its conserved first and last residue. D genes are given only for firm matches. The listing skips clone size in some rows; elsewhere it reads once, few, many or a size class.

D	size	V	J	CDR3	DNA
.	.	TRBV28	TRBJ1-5	CASSRMTKNQPQHF	TGTGCCAGCAGTCGGATGACGAAAAATCAGCCCCAGCATTTT
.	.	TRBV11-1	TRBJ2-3	CASSLLAPGVTDTQYF	TGTGCCAGCAGCTTACTAGCCCCGGGGGTTACAGATACGCAGTATTTT
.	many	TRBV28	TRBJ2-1	CASSLRTTLGVQFF	TGTGCCAGCAGTTTACGTACTACCTTGGGGGTCCAGTTCTTC
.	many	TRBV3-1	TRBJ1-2	CASSALGSAYGYTF	TGTGCCAGCAGCGCTTTGGGGAGCGCCTATGGCTACACCTTC
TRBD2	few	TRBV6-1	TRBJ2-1	CASIIGRELYNEQFF	TGTGCCAGCATTATCGGGCGGGAGCTCTACAATGAGCAGTTCTTC
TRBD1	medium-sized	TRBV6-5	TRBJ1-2	CASSYSRTGALSFYGYTF	TGTGCCAGCAGTTACTCCCGGACAGGGGCGCTTTCCTTCTATGGCTACACCTTC
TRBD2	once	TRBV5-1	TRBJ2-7	CASSLVLAGDYEQYF	TGCGCCAGCAGCTTGGTGCTAGCGGGTGACTACGAGCAGTACTTC
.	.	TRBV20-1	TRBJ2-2	CSARATSAGELFF	TGCAGTGCTAGAGCTACCTCAGCCGGGGAGCTGTTTTTT
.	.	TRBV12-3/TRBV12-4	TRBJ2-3	CASSPTATRGADTQYF	TGTGCCAGCAGTCCAACCGCTACACGGGGCGCAGATACGCAGTATTTT
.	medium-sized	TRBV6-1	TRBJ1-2	CASSGLGGRTSYGYTF	TGTGCCAGCAGTGGTCTCGGAGGACGGACCTCTTATGGCTACACCTTC
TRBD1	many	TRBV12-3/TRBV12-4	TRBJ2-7	CASSLGQSYEQYF	TGTGCCAGCAGTCTGGGACAGTCCTACGAGCAGTACTTC
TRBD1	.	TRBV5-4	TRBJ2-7	CASSRGQGLLSYDQYF	TGTGCCAGCAGCCGGGGACAGGGGCTACTCTCCTACGATCAGTACTTC
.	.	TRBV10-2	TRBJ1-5	CDSREKSNQPQHF	TGCGACAGCAGAGAGAAGAGCAATCAGCCCCAGCATTTT
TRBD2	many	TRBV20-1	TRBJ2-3	CSARVVGLAGGPTDTQYF	TGCAGTGCTAGAGTAGTGGGACTAGCGGGAGGGCCCACAGATACGCAGTATTTT
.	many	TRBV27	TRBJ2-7	CASSWRSTYEQYF	TGTGCCAGCAGTTGGAGGAGCACCTACGAGCAGTACTTC
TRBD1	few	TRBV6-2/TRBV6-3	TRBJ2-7	CASSRGDRTYEQYF	TGTGCCAGCAGCAGGGGGGACAGGACCTACGAGCAGTACTTC
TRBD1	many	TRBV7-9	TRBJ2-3	CASSFPDRGRWYF	TGTGCCAGCAGCTTCCCGGACAGGGGGCGATGGTATTTT
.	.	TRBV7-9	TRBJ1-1	CASSLAGIGEAFF	TGTGCCAGCAGCTTAGCAGGGATCGGAGAAGCTTTCTTT
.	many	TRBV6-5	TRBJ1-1	CASSYSPGDTEAFF	TGTGCCAGCAGTTACTCTCCCGGGGACACTGAAGCTTTCTTT
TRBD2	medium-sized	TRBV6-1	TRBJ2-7	CASSDISGSSYEQYF	TGTGCCAGCAGTGACATTAGCGGGAGCTCCTACGAGCAGTACTTC
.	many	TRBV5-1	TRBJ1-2	CASSLSDSYGYTF	TGCGCCAGCAGCTTGAGTGACAGCTATGGCTACACCTTC
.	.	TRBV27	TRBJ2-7	CASRGTVSYEQYF	TGTGCCAGCCGCGGGACTGTCTCCTACGAGCAGTACTTC
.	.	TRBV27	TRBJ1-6	CASSTSPQPYNSPLHF	TGTGCCAGCAGTACCTCGCCGCAGCCGTATAATTCACCCCTCCACTTT
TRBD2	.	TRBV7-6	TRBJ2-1	CASSSQAGTSRNEQFF	TGTGCCAGCAGCTCCCAGGCGGGGACTAGCCGCAATGAGCAGTTCTTC
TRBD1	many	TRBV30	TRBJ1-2	CAWKGSGGGYTF	TGTGCCTGGAAGGGCTCAGGGGGAGGCTACACCTTC
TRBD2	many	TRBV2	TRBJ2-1	CASSDHVGGMNEQFF	TGTGCCAGCAGTGACCACGTGGGGGGGATGAATGAGCAGTTCTTC
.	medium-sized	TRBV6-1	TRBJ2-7	CASVGSSYEQYF	TGTGCCAGCGTAGGTTCCTCCTACGAGCAGTACTTC
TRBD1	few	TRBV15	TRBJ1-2	CATSREKGQGNYGYTF	TGTGCCACCAGCAGAGAAAAGGGACAGGGGAACTATGGCTACACCTTC
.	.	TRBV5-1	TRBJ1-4	CASSLGRRNEKLFF	TGCGCCAGCAGCTTGGGACGGAGGAATGAAAAACTGTTTTTT
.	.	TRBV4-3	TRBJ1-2	CASSHPRGGDGYTF	TGCGCCAGCAGCCACCCCCGGGGGGGGGATGGCTACACCTTC
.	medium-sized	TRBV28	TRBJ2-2	CASSLTLVRTGELFF	TGTGCCAGCAGTTTGACGCTAGTAAGGACCGGGGAGCTGTTTTTT
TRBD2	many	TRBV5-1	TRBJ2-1	CASSPTSGASYNEQFF	TGCGCCAGCAGCCCGACTAGCGGGGCCTCCTACAATGAGCAGTTCTTC
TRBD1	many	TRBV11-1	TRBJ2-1	CASSGQGGSSYNEQFF	TGTGCCAGCAGCGGACAGGGGGGAAGCTCCTACAATGAGCAGTTCTTC
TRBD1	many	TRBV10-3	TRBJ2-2	CAISEPHRGSNTGELFF	TGTGCCATCAGTGAACCCCACAGGGGGTCGAACACTGGGGAGCTGTTTTTT
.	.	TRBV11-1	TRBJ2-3	CASSDSSGSGGSKDTQYF	TGTGCCAGCAGCGATAGCTCCGGATCGGGCGGGTCGAAAGATACGCAGTATTTT
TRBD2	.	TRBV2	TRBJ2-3	CASSDYRTSGGTDTQYF	TGTGCCAGCAGTGACTACCGGACTAGCGGGGGCACAGATACGCAGTATTTT
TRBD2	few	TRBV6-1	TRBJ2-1	CASIPVGGNEQFF	TGTGCTAGCATCCCCGTCGGGGGGAATGAGCAGTTCTTC
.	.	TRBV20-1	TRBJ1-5	CSAGVPVGNQPQHF	TGCAGTGCTGGGGTGCCGGTGGGAAATCAGCCCCAGCATTTT
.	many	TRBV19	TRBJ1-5	CASSTDRASNQPQHF	TGTGCCAGTAGTACAGATCGAGCGAGCAATCAGCCCCAGCATTTT
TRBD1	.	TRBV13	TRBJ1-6	CASSLGQGSYNSPLHF	TGTGCCAGCAGCTTAGGACAGGGGAGCTATAATTCACCCCTCCACTTT
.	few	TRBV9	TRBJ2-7	CASSGSEGDGQYF	TGTGCCAGCAGCGGATCGGAGGGGGACGGGCAGTACTTC
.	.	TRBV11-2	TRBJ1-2	CASSLQYSTPNYGYTF	TGTGCCAGCAGCTTACAATACAGTACTCCTAACTATGGCTACACCTTC
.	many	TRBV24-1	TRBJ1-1	CATRGVNTEAFF	TGTGCCACCCGGGGAGTGAACACTGAAGCTTTCTTT
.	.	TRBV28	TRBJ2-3	CASTMTADTQYF	TGTGCCAGCACCATGACGGCAGATACGCAGTATTTT
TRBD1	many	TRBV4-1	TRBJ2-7	CASSQEGEGQGASYEQYF	TGCGCCAGCAGCCAAGAGGGGGAGGGACAGGGAGCTTCCTACGAGCAGTACTTC